Following are 15 T cell receptor beta chains from one sample sequenced in a study of monozygotic twins with inflammatory bowel disease. TCRdb re-called the 5' RACE reads, yielding one record per CDR3 amino acid sequence without DNA. The table lists 93,000 or so distinct CDR3 sequences, with under 2.5% in the top ten. Sequenced input: blood. These receptor sequences come from a human donor with ulcerative colitis or Crohn's disease, or a healthy co-twin of an affected twin (not recorded which).

V and J are TRBV12-3 or TRBV12-4 and TRBJ2-7; absent DNA, TCRdb's TRBD1 call cannot be checked. The CDR3 runs to 14 residues. The CDR3 sequence: CASSPDRAKGEQYF.

The chain links TRBV19 to TRBJ2-7; TCRdb returns TRBD1, unconfirmable since there is no DNA. Germline CDR1 LNHDA, CDR2 SQIVND (reference sequence). The length of the CDR3 is 14 residues. The CDR3 protein is CASNPGPSSYEQYF.

The gene calls are TRBV7-3 and TRBJ2-1. This CDR3 is 13 amino acids long. Per germline, CDR1 SGHTA and CDR2 FQGTGA. CDR3 protein: CASSLQLVGEQFF.

V gene TRBV28 combines with J gene TRBJ2-1; TCRdb returns TRBD2, unconfirmable since there is no DNA. In germline, CDR1 is MDHEN, CDR2 SYDVKM. The CDR3 extends over 13 amino acids. The CDR3 spells CASSLEGRALGFF.

The chain carries TRBV7-3 and TRBJ1-1. The CDR3 contains 14 residues. Per the germline V gene, CDR1 is SGHTA and CDR2 is FQGTGA. This CDR3 is CASSLGNINTEAFF.

J is TRBJ1-3 and V is TRBV20-1; TCRdb's D call, TRBD1, is unchecked because there is no DNA. This CDR3 is 16 amino acids long. Germline lookup yields CDR1 DFQATT and CDR2 SNEGSKA (reference sequence). The CDR3 here is CSAPQGRGNSGNTIYF.

CDR3 sequence reads: CASSLETRVGTDTQYF. The V gene is TRBV5-1, the J gene TRBJ2-3; TCRdb lists TRBD1, though no DNA is available to test this call. CDR1 and CDR2 from the germline V gene are SGHRS and YFSETQ. CDR3 length: 16 residues.

V and J are TRBV15 and TRBJ2-3; TCRdb proposes TRBD2, but this gene call is untestable without DNA. Germline V gene data show CDR1 as LNHNV and CDR2 as YYDKDF (reference sequence). The CDR3 totals 13 residues. CDR3 residues: CATSELRADTQYF.

The rearrangement uses TRBV20-1 and TRBJ2-7. Germline CDR1 DFQATT, CDR2 SNEGSKA (reference sequence). There are 11 residues in the CDR3. The CDR3 region is CSASDTYEQYF.

The chain uses TRBV3-1 and TRBJ2-1; TCRdb selects TRBD2, and the lack of DNA leaves this call unchecked. The CDR3 extends over 13 amino acids. CDR1 and CDR2 from the germline V gene are LGHDT and YNNKEL (reference sequence). The CDR3 region is CASSPAGRNEQFF.

V gene TRBV5-5 combines with J gene TRBJ2-3; the D gene TCRdb calls, TRBD1, cannot be checked with no DNA. Per the germline V gene, CDR1 is SGHKS and CDR2 is YYEKEE (reference sequence). The CDR3 is 15 residues long. Here the CDR3 reads CASTPLFGGANTQYF.

The chain has TRBV7-2 and TRBJ2-7; the TCRdb call, TRBD1, lacks DNA for checking. Germline CDR1 is SGHTA and CDR2 is FQGNSA. The CDR3 consists of 14 residues. CDR3 amino acids: CASSLVQGGYEQYF. The full variable domain, rest sourced from reference TRBV7-2 and TRBJ2-7, is GAGVSQSPSNKVTEKGKDVELRCDPISGHTALYWYRQSLGQGLEFLIYFQGNSAPDKSGLPSDRFSAERTGGSVSTLTIQRTQQEDSAVYLCASSLVQGGYEQYFGPGTRLTVT.

The V gene is TRBV28, the J gene TRBJ2-7. This CDR3 is 11 amino acids long. Germline CDR1 and CDR2: MDHEN and SYDVKM. The CDR3 is CASIRLDEQYF.

This clonotype is called medium-sized based on its frequency. The chain carries TRBV6-5 and TRBJ2-7. This CDR3 has 15 residues. In germline, CDR1 is MNHEY, CDR2 SVGAGI. CDR3 in amino acids: CASSYSGGSLTEQYF.

The chain couples TRBV5-1 to TRBJ2-1; TCRdb's D gene call, TRBD1, goes unchecked for lack of DNA. Germline CDR1 SGHRS, CDR2 YFSETQ. The CDR3 spans 15 residues. Here the CDR3 reads CASSLGDTPYNEQFF.